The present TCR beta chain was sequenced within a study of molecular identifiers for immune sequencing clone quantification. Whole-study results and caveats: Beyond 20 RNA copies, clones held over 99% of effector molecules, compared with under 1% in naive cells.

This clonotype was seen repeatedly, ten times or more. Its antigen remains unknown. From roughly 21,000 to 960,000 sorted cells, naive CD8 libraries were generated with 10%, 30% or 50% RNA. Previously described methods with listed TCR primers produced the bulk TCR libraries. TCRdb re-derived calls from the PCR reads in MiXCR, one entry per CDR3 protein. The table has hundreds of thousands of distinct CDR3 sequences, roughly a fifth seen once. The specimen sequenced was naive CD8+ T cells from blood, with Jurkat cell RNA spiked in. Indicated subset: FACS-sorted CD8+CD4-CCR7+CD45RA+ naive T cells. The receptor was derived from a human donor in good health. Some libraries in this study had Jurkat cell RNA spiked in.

CDR3 DNA sequence: TGTGCCAGTAGTATTTTCTTCGGACAGACCTACGAGCAGTACTTC. As protein: CASSIFFGQTYEQYF. The chain has TRBV19 and TRBJ2-7; tentatively, D is TRBD1 (6 bases). Germline V gene sequence: CDR1 LNHDA, CDR2 SQIVND (reference sequence). Trimming removed 3 bases from V and 2 bases from J, with 14 bases in between. The CDR3 is 15 residues long.